Listed below are T cell receptor beta chains from one sample, sequenced in a study of shared clonotypes between healthy human individuals. The table came from immunoSEQ multiplex PCR; TCRdb's copy has only in-frame clones and leaves some out. The sample has just over 2,000,000 clones, about 95% seen once. The sequenced sample consisted of naive CD8+ T cells sorted from blood. These receptors were collected from a young man in good health. The CDR3 runs from the conserved cysteine through the conserved F or W. A D gene is named only where the DNA matches it firmly.

TRBV10-3	NA	TRBJ2-5	TGTGCCATCAGTGACCCAGGAGAGACCCAGTACTTC	CAISDPGETQYF
TRBV7-9	NA	TRBJ2-5	TGTGCCAGCAGCTCCCACCAAGAGACCCAGTACTTC	CASSSHQETQYF
TRBV19	TRBD2	TRBJ2-1	TGTGCCAGTAGTACCGAGGGGACTAGCCCCTTGAATGAGCAGTTCTTC	CASSTEGTSPLNEQFF
TRBV10-3	TRBD2	TRBJ2-1	TGTGCCATCAGTGGAAAACTAGCGGGGGGGCCCAATGAGCAGTTCTTC	CAISGKLAGGPNEQFF
TRBV4-1	TRBD1	TRBJ1-1	TGCGCCAGCAGCCACGAACAGGGGGCGTCTGAAGCTTTCTTT	CASSHEQGASEAFF
TRBV4-2	TRBD1	TRBJ1-1	TGTGCCAGCAGCCAAGAGGGGGTGACAGGGGGCGCACATCCCCCTGAAGCTTTCTTT	CASSQEGVTGGAHPPEAFF
TRBV7-8	TRBD1	TRBJ2-7	TGTGCCAGCAGCTCAAGACAGGGGTCCTACGAGCAGTACTTC	CASSSRQGSYEQYF
TRBV4-1	TRBD2	TRBJ2-1	TGCGCCAGCAGCCAAGTGCTCGAAGCGGGAGGGCCTGACAATGAGCAGTTCTTC	CASSQVLEAGGPDNEQFF
TRBV10-3	NA	TRBJ2-5	TGTGCCATCAGTTGGGAGAAGGGTAATCAAGAGACCCAGTACTTC	CAISWEKGNQETQYF
TRBV12-5	NA	TRBJ2-2	TGTGCTAGTGGTTTGGTAGGGACATCGAACACCGGGGAGCTGTTTTTT	CASGLVGTSNTGELFF
TRBV30	NA	TRBJ1-5	TGTGCCTGGAGTGTATGGGGGGTTGGTCAGCCCCAGCATTTT	CAWSVWGVGQPQHF
TRBV10-2	NA	TRBJ2-7	TGCGCCAGCAGTGAGTCGTGGTACGAGCAGTACTTC	CASSESWYEQYF
TRBV2	NA	TRBJ2-1	TGTGCCAGCATCCCATGGGGGGAAGGGGACAATGAGCAGTTCTTC	CASIPWGEGDNEQFF
TRBV4-1	NA	TRBJ2-7	TGCGCCAGCAGCCAACATACAGGGATCTCCTACGAGCAGTACTTC	CASSQHTGISYEQYF
TRBV5-4	NA	TRBJ2-7	TGTGCCAGCAGCTTGGGGGGGGCCCCCGACTACGAGCAGTACTTC	CASSLGGAPDYEQYF
TRBV30	TRBD2	TRBJ2-1	TGTGCCTGGACGGGTAGCGGGGCCGGCTCCTACAATGAGCAGTTCTTC	CAWTGSGAGSYNEQFF